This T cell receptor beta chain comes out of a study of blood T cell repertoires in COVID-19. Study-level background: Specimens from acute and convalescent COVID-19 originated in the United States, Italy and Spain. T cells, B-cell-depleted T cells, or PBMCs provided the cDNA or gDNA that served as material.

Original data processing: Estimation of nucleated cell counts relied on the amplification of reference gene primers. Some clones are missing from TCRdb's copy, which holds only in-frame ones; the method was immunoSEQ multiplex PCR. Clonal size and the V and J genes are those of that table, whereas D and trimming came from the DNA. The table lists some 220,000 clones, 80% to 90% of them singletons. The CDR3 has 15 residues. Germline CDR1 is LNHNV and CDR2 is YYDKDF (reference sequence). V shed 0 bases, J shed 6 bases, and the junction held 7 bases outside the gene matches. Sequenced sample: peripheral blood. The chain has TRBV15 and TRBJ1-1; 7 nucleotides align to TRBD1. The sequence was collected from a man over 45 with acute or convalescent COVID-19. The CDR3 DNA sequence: TGTGCCACCAGCAGAGATGTAGACAGGGTGGCTGAAGCTTTCTTT. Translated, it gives CATSRDVDRVAEAFF.